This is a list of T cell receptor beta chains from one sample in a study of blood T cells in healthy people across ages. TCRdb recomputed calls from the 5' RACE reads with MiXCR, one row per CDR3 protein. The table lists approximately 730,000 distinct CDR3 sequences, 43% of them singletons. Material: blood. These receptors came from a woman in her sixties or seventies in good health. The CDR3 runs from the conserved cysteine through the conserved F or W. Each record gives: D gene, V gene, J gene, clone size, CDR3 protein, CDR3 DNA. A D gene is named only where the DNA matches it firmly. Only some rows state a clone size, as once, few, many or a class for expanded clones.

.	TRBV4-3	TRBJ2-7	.	CDPNEQYF	TGCGACCCCAATGAGCAGTACTTC
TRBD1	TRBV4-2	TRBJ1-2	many	CASSPNPGQNYGYTF	TGTGCCAGCAGCCCCAACCCGGGACAGAACTATGGCTACACCTTC
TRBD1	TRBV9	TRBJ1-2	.	CAGSEGTGWRGYTF	TGTGCCGGCAGCGAGGGGACAGGGTGGCGAGGCTACACCTTC
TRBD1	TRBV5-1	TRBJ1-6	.	CASSIKTGYKSPLHF	TGCGCCAGCAGCATAAAGACAGGGTATAAGTCACCCCTCCACTTT
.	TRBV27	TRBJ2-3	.	CASRHSTTDTQYF	TGTGCCAGCAGACATTCTACCACAGATACGCAGTATTTT
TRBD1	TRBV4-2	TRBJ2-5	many	CASSQGTGGETQYF	TGCGCCAGCAGCCAAGGGACAGGGGGGGAGACCCAGTACTTC
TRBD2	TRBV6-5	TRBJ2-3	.	CASRVGGFTDTRYF	TGTGCCAGCAGAGTCGGGGGGTTCACAGATACGCGGTATTTT
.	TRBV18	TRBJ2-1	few	CASSPRGDNEQFF	TGTGCTAGCTCACCAAGGGGAGATAATGAGCAGTTCTTC
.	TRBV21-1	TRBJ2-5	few	CASGSGRASQETQYF	TGTGCCAGCGGTAGCGGGAGGGCCTCACAAGAGACCCAGTACTTC
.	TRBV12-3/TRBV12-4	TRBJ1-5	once	CASSLIRGMDQPQHF	TGTGCCAGCAGTTTAATTAGGGGTATGGATCAGCCCCAGCATTTT
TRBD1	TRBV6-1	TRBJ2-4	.	CASSDPRTGSKNIQYF	TGTGCCAGCAGTGACCCTCGGACAGGGTCCAAAAACATTCAGTACTTC
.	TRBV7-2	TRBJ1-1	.	CASGFAGMNTEAFF	TGTGCCAGCGGCTTTGCAGGGATGAACACTGAAGCTTTCTTT
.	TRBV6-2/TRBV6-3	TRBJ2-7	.	CASSYKDEQYF	TGTGCCAGCAGTTACAAGGACGAGCAGTACTTC
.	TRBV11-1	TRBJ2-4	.	CASSSGNSDIQYF	TGTGCCAGCAGCTCAGGGAATTCGGACATTCAGTACTTC
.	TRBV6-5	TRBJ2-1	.	CASSYSGQPLASYNEQFF	TGTGCCAGCAGTTACTCGGGTCAACCCCTAGCCTCCTACAATGAGCAGTTCTTC
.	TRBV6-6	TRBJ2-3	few	CASRPQGRNTDTQYF	TGTGCCAGCAGGCCCCAGGGGAGGAACACAGATACGCAGTATTTT
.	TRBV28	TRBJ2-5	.	CASSPPGPPQETQYF	TGTGCCAGCAGTCCACCGGGACCCCCTCAAGAGACCCAGTACTTC
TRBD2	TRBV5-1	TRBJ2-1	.	CASRLAGSYNNEQFF	TGCGCCAGCAGATTAGCGGGGAGTTACAACAATGAGCAGTTCTTC
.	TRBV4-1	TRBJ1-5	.	CASSPGLNQPQHF	TGCGCCAGCAGCCCGGGGCTTAATCAGCCCCAGCATTTT
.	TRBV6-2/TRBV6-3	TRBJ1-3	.	CASTSSDRTTGNTIYF	TGTGCCAGCACGAGCTCGGACAGAACCACTGGAAACACCATATATTTT
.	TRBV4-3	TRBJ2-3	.	CASSQGAGTDTQYF	TGCGCCAGCAGCCAAGGGGCAGGCACAGATACGCAGTATTTT
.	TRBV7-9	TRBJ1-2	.	CASSFADRAVPLGYTF	TGTGCCAGCAGCTTTGCGGACAGAGCCGTTCCCCTTGGCTACACCTTC
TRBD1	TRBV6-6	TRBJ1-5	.	CASSQTGTGINQPQHF	TGTGCCAGCAGCCAAACCGGGACAGGGATCAATCAGCCCCAGCATTTT
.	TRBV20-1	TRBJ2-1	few	CSARAPNNEQFF	TGCAGTGCTAGAGCTCCCAACAATGAGCAGTTCTTC
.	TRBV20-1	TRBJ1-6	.	CSARRQFNSPLHF	TGCAGTGCTAGGCGGCAGTTTAATTCACCCCTCCACTTT
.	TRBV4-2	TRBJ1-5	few	CASSQDQGLEQPQHF	TGTGCCAGCAGCCAAGATCAAGGATTAGAGCAGCCCCAGCATTTT
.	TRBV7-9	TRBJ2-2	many	CASSFGGNGLAGELFF	TGTGCCAGCAGCTTTGGCGGGAACGGCCTGGCCGGGGAGCTGTTTTTT
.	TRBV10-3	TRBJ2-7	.	CAISERAGEEGEQYF	TGTGCCATCAGTGAGCGAGCGGGCGAGGAGGGTGAGCAGTACTTC
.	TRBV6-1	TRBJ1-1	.	CASSESTGRAFF	TGTGCCAGCAGTGAATCAACAGGTCGGGCTTTCTTT
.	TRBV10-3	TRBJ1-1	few	CAISESGHTNTEAFF	TGTGCCATCAGTGAGTCGGGACACACGAACACTGAAGCTTTCTTT
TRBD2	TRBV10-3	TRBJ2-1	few	CAIANPGTSGGVVNEQFF	TGTGCCATCGCCAATCCCGGGACTAGCGGAGGGGTTGTTAATGAGCAGTTCTTC
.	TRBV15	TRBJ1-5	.	CATSRESAVTGHQPQHF	TGTGCCACCAGCAGAGAGTCCGCAGTTACGGGTCATCAGCCCCAGCATTTT
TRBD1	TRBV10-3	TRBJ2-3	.	CAISPYETGLDTQYF	TGTGCCATCAGCCCGTATGAGACAGGGTTAGATACGCAGTATTTT
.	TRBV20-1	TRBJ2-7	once	CSASSRHEQYF	TGCAGTGCTAGTAGCAGGCATGAGCAGTACTTC
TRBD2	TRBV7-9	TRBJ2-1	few	CASSFASGGPEQFF	TGTGCCAGCAGCTTCGCTAGCGGGGGTCCTGAGCAGTTCTTC
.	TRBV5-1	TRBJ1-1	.	CASSYNSNTEAFF	TGCGCCAGCAGCTATAATAGCAATACTGAAGCTTTCTTT
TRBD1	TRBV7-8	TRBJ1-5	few	CASSQRSTGVGPQHF	TGTGCCAGCAGCCAACGGTCGACAGGGGTTGGGCCCCAGCATTTT
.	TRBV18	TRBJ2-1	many	CASSPGTGEQFF	TGTGCCAGCAGCCCAGGAACCGGGGAGCAGTTCTTC
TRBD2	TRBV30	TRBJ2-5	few	CAWSVGREETQYF	TGTGCCTGGAGTGTAGGGAGGGAAGAGACCCAGTACTTC